This T cell receptor (beta chain) was found in a study of monozygotic twins with inflammatory bowel disease (dated by TCRdb to the late 2010s). Notes on the research overall: The full study comprised 30 or so monozygotic twin pairs: nine German pairs (four IBD-concordant, five IBD-discordant) and 19 IBD-discordant Danish pairs. The search for disease-associated traits relied mainly on comparing IBD patients with their genetically identical healthy co-twins within discordant pairs. Each individual had, on average, about 151 000 unique TCRalpha sequences and 181 000 unique TCRbeta sequences available for analysis. Study-wide conclusions, independent of this receptor: IBD patients shared fewer clonotypes with other individuals than healthy twins did, most markedly in patients showing signs of disease activity. Measured by the inverse Simpson index, TCRbeta repertoire diversity was lower in IBD patients than in their healthy co-twins. Because patients were on differing immunosuppressive treatments, the repertoires may have picked up extra background noise and inter-individual variability. No difference in repertoire similarity was observed between concordant and discordant twins, possibly owing to limited statistical power. The analysis was unable to tell apart different T cell subtypes. No single strong signal or clonotype linked to IBD turned up in the results, so the idea that one exists was not supported.

Receptor amplification or capture employed 5' RACE. For each TCR library, around 4,000 ng of total RNA was used. cDNA was synthesized with SMARTScribe reverse transcriptase in eight separate reactions per sample. During cDNA synthesis, template switching introduced unique molecular identifiers that contained a 6-nucleotide sample barcode. TCRalpha and TCRbeta cDNA was amplified in two nested PCRs of about 17 and 10 cycles, and bead purification was carried out after each PCR. Before amplification, the cDNA was treated with uracil DNA-glycosylase and purified using the QIAquick PCR purification kit. The second PCR was the step at which Illumina TruSeq-compatible adapters and sample-specific barcodes were added. TapeStation and Qubit were used to check library quality and concentration, and 5 to 6 ng of each library went into the pool. The pooled libraries were sequenced with 2 x 100 bp reads and custom sequencing primers on an Illumina HiSeq2500 single-index Rapid Run. The authors' analysis ran thus. UMI-based consensus assembly with MiGEC version 1.2.6 was used to correct PCR and sequencing errors. MiXCR version 2.1.1 handled V(D)J alignment, clonotype assembly and CDR3 extraction. Gene usage, clonotype sharing and MAIT/NKT TCR abundance were normalised by analysing the top 1000, 10 000 and 20 000 clonotypes per sample. Diversity was computed as the inverse Simpson index with the vegan R package after downsampling to 27 000 UMIs. Statistical testing used paired Mann-Whitney U tests on the discordant twin pairs and applied Benjamini-Hochberg correction for multiple testing. TCRdb reprocessed the reads, so every CDR3 protein sequence counts as one entry and DNA is not shown. TCRdb's processing, not the authors' own work, is the source of the V and J calls. The record for this sample contains 300,000 to 400,000 distinct CDR3 sequences. The ten most abundant clones make up approximately 2% of the sample.

The cysteine opens and the phenylalanine closes a CDR3 of 16 amino acids. No DNA sequence was recorded. CDR1 and CDR2 are read off the germline V gene as SGHRS and YFSETQ. From each donor, a roughly 2.5 ml peripheral blood sample was collected into PAXgene tubes and kept at -80 degrees C. Without any T cell sorting, total RNA was extracted from whole blood using the PAXgene blood miRNA kit on an automated QIAcube. Peripheral blood from monozygotic twin pairs who were concordant or discordant for inflammatory bowel disease underwent deep TCRalpha and TCRbeta repertoire profiling using unique molecular barcoding. For every twin pair, smoking habits were documented, and each individual was categorised as a current, former or never smoker. With respect to this clonotype: This receptor's antigen is unknown.

Sequencing was carried out using blood. The chain is assembled from TRBV5-1 and TRBJ2-4. The receptor comes from a human donor with ulcerative colitis or Crohn's disease, or a healthy co-twin of an affected twin (not recorded which). CDR3 loop: CASSLETVMAKNIQYF. With all but the CDR3 taken from the reference TRBV5-1 and TRBJ2-4 genes, the full variable domain is: KAGVTQTPRYLIKTRGQQVTLSCSPISGHRSVSWYQQTPGQGLQFLFEYFSETQRNKGNFPGRFSGRQFSNSRSEMNVSTLELGDSALYLCASSLETVMAKNIQYFGAGTRLSVL.